This T cell receptor beta chain stems from a study of PD-L1 blockade in urothelial cancer. The assay was immunoSEQ multiplex PCR, and TCRdb's table has in-frame clones only and misses some. Among around 68,000 clones, 75% to 90% were seen once, and the ten largest hold roughly 1.5%. From germline, CDR1 is SEHNR and CDR2 FQNEAQ (reference sequence). V gave up 5 bases and J gave up 0 bases, with 3 bases separating them. The length of the CDR3 is 12 residues. The time point is: pretreatment peripheral blood. Sequenced here: PBMCs, sampled around atezolizumab (anti-PD-L1) treatment. The rearrangement uses TRBV7-9 and TRBJ2-3; D not resolved. This TCR was recovered from a man between 65 and 85 years old with urothelial cancer. CDR3 sequence: CASSLSTDTQYF. As DNA, the CDR3 is TGTGCCAGCAGCCTTAGCACAGATACGCAGTATTTT.